This T cell receptor (beta chain) was identified in a study of cytomegalovirus exposure and HLA in healthy donors. General study points: Evidence from a later analysis indicated that most CMV-associated TCR beta chains looked HLA-restricted. In a later analysis, a genetic analysis reported fewer productive-TCR N-insertions in an Asian-associated ancestry cluster than the cohort average. TCR beta V- and J-gene trimming, according to a later analysis, was linked to a missense DCLRE1C variant. Follow-up analysis found HLA locus-dependent TCR association rates, highest for DRB1 and lowest for HLA-C.

In the PCR, 60 Vbeta and 13 Jbeta primers were used. The repertoire was sequenced with immunoSEQ multiplex PCR; TCRdb's copy has only in-frame clones and lacks some. The repertoire shows approximately 110,000 clones; the top ten hold about 2.5%. Trimming cost V 5 bases and J 1 base; bases outside gene matches: 3. CDR1 and CDR2 (germline): SGHNT, YENEEA. The CDR3 is 14 residues long. On this clone itself: The antigen remains undetermined.

The receptor comes from a man aged 25 to 45 in good health and CMV-seronegative. The gene calls are TRBV11-3 and TRBJ2-7, with TRBD1 matching over 9 bases. Sequenced input: PBMCs. CDR3 sequence reads: CASSHGTGSYEQYF. In nucleotides, the CDR3 is TGTGCCAGCAGCCACGGGACAGGGTCCTACGAGCAGTACTTC. Looking up the rest from reference TRBV11-3 and TRBJ2-7 gives the full variable domain: EAGVVQSPRYKIIEKKQPVAFWCNPISGHNTLYWYLQNLGQGPELLIRYENEEAVDDSQLPKDRFSAERLKGVDSTLKIQPAELGDSAVYLCASSHGTGSYEQYFGPGTRLTVT.